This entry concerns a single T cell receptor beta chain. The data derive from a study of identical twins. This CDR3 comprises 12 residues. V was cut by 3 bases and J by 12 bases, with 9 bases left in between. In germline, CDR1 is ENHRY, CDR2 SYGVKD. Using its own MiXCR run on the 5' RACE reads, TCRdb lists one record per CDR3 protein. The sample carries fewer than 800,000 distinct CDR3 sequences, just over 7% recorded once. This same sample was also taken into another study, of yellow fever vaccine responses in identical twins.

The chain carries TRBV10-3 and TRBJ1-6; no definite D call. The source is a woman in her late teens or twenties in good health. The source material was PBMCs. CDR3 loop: CAISDWAGPLHF. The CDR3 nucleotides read TGTGCCATCAGTGACTGGGCCGGACCCCTCCACTTT.